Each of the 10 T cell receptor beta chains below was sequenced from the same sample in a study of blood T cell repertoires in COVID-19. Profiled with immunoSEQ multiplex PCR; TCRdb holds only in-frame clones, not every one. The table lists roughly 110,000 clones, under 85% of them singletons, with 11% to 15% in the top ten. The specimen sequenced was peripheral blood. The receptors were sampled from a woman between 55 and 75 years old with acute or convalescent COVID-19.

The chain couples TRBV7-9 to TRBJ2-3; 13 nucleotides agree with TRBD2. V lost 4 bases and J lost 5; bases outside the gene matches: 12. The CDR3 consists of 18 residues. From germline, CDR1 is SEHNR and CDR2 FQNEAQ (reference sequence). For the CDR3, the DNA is TGTGCCAGCAGCTCCGGAGGGACTAGCGGGGAAGATGTAGATACGCAGTATTTT. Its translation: CASSSGGTSGEDVDTQYF.

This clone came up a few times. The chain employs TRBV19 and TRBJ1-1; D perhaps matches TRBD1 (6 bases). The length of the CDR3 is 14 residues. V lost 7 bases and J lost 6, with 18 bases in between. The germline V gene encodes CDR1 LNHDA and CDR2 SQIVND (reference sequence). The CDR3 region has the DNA TGTGCCAGTAAAGAACAGGGCGAAGGCGCTGAAGCTTTCTTT. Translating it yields CASKEQGEGAEAFF.

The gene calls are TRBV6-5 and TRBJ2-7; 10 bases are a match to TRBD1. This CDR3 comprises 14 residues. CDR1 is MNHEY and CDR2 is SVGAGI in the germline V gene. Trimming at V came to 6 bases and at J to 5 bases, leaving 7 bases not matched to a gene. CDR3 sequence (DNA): TGTGCCAGCAGCCGGGACAGGGGTGGAAACGAGCAGTACTTC. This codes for CASSRDRGGNEQYF.

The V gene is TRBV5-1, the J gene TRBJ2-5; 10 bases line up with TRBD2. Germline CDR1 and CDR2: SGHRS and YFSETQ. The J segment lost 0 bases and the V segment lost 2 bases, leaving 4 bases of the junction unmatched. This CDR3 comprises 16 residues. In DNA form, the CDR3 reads TGCGCCAGCAGCTTTAGCGGGAGGCTGAACCAAGAGACCCAGTACTTC. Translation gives CASSFSGRLNQETQYF.

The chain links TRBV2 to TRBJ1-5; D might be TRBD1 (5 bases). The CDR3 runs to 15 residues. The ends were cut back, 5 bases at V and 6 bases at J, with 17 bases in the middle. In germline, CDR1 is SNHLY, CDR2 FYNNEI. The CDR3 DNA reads TGTGCCAGCAGTTCACTCAACGGGGGTTTTCAGCCCCAGCATTTT. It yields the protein CASSSLNGGFQPQHF.

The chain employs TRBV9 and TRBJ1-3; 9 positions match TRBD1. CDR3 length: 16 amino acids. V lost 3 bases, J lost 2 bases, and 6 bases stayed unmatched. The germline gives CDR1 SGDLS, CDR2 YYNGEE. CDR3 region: CASSADHRGPGNTIYF. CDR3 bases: TGTGCCAGCAGCGCCGACCACAGGGGGCCTGGAAACACCATATATTTT.

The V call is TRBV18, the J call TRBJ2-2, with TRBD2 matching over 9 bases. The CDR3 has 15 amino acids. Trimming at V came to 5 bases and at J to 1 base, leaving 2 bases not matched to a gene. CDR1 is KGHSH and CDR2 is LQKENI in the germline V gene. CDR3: CASSSTSGNTGELFF. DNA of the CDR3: TGTGCCAGCTCATCGACTAGCGGGAACACCGGGGAGCTGTTTTTT.

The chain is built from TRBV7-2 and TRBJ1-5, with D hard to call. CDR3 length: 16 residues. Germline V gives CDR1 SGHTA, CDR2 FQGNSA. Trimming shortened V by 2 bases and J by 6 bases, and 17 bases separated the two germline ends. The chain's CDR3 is CASSLRVGEGGQPQHF. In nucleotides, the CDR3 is TGTGCCAGCAGCTTACGGGTTGGGGAGGGCGGTCAGCCCCAGCATTTT.

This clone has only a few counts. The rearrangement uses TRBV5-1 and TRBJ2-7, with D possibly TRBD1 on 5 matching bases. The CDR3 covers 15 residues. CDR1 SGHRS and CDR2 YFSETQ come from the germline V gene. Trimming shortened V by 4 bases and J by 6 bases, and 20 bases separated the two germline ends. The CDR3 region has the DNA TGCGCCAGCAGCCCTCAGACCTTCGGGCAGGGCGAGCAGTACTTC. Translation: CASSPQTFGQGEQYF.

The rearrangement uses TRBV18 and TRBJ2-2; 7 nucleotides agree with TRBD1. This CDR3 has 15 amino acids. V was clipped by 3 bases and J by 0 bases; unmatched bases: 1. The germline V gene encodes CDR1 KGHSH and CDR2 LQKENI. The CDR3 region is CASSPGQANTGELFF. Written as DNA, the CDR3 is TGTGCCAGCTCACCTGGACAGGCGAACACCGGGGAGCTGTTTTTT.